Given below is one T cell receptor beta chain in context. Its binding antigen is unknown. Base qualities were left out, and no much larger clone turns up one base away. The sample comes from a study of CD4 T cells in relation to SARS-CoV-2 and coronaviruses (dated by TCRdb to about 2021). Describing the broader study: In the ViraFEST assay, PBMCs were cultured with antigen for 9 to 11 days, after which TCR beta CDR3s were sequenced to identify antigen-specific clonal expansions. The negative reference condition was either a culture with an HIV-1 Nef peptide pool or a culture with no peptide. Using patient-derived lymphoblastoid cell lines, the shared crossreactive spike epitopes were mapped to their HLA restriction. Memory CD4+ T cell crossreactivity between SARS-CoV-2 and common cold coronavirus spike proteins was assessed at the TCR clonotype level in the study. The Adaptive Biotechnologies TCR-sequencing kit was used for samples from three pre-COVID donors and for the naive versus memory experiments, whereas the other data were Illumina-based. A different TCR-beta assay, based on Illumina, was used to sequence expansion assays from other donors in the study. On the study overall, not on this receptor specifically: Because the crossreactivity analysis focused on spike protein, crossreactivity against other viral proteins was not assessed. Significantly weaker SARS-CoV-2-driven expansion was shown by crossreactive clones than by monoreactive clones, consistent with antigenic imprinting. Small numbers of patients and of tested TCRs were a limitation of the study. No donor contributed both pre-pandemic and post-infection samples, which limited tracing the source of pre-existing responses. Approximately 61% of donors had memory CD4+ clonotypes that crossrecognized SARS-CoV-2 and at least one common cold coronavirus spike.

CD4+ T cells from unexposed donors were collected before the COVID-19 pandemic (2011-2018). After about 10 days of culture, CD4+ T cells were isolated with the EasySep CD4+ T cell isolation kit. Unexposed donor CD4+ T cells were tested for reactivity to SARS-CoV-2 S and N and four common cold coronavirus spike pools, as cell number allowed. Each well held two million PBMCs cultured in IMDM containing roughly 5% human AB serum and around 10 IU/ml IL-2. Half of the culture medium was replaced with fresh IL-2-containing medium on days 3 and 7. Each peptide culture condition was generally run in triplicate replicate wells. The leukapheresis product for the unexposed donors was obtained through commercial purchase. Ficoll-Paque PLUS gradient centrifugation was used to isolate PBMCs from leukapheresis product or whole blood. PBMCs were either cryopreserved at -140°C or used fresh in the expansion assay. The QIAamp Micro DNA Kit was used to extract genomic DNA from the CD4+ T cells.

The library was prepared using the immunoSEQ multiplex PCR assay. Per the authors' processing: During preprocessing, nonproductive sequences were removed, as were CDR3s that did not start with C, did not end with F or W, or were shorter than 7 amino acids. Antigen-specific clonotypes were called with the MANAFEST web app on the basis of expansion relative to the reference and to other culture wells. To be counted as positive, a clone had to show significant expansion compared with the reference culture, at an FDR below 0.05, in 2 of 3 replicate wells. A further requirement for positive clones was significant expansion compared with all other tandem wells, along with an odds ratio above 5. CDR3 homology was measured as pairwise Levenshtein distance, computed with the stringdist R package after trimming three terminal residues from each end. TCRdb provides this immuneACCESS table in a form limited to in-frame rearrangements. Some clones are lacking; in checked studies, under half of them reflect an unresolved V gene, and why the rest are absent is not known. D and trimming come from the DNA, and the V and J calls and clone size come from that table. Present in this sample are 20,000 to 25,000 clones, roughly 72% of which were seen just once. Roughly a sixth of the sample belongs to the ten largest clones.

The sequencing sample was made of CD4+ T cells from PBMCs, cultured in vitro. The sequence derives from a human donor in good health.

The DNA reads as follows: TGTGCCAGCGGGCCGGTGGGCTATGGCTACACCTTC. This sequence encodes CASGPVGYGYTF. The chain is assembled from TRBV6-5 and TRBJ1-2; no D gene call is confident. Counted from cysteine to phenylalanine, this CDR3 has 12 amino acids. Kept here is only the CDR3 DNA, which spans 36 bases and is read in frame from base 1. V lost 8 bases and J lost 4 bases; the stretch between them is 11 bases long. CDR1 MNHEY and CDR2 SVGAGI are derived from the germline V gene.